This record covers a single T cell receptor (beta chain). V was clipped by 4 bases and J by 5 bases, with 12 bases between them. The CDR3 spans 13 residues. Germline CDR1 reads SGHDT; CDR2 reads YYEEEE. The data belong to a study of blood T cell repertoires in COVID-19. Overall study: There were acute and convalescent COVID-19 samples, and they came from the United States, Italy and Spain. PBMCs, B-cell-depleted T cells, or T cells were the source of the cDNA or gDNA that made up the material.

As handled by the study authors: Cell counts per sample came from amplifying reference gene primers. The repertoire was sequenced with immunoSEQ multiplex PCR; TCRdb's copy has only in-frame clones and lacks some. V, J and clone size derive from that table, while D and trimming were established from the DNA sequence. The data contain approximately 89,000 clones, more than 75% of them singletons. This receptor was obtained from a woman in her 70s with acute or convalescent COVID-19. Sequencing input: peripheral blood. The chain uses TRBV5-6 and TRBJ1-2; perhaps TRBD1 as D (6 bases). The chain's CDR3 is CASSVDRIYGYTF. The CDR3 nucleotides are TGTGCCAGCAGCGTAGACAGGATATATGGCTACACCTTC.